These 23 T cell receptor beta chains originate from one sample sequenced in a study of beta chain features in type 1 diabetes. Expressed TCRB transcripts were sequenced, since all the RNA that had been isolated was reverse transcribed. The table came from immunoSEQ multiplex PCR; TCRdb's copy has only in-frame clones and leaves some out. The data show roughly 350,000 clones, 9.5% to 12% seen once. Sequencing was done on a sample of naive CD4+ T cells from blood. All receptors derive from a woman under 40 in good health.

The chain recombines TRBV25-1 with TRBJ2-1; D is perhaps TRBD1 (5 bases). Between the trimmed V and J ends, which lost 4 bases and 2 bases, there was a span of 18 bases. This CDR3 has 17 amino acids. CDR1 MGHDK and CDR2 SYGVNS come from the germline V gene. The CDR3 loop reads CASSATLGWGAYNEQFF. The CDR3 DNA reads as TGTGCCAGCAGTGCCACCCTCGGGTGGGGCGCCTACAATGAGCAGTTCTTC. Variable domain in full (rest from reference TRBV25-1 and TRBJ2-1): EADIYQTPRYLVIGTGKKITLECSQTMGHDKMYWYQQDPGMELHLIHYSYGVNSTEKGDLSSESTVSRIRTEHFPLTLESARPSHTSQYLCASSATLGWGAYNEQFFGPGTRLTVL.

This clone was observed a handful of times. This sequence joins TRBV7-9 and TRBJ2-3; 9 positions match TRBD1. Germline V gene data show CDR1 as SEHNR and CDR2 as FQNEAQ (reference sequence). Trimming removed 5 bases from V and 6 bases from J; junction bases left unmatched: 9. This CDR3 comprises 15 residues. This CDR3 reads CASSPGDRDIDTQYF. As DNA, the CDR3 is TGTGCCAGCAGCCCGGGGGACAGGGACATTGATACGCAGTATTTT.

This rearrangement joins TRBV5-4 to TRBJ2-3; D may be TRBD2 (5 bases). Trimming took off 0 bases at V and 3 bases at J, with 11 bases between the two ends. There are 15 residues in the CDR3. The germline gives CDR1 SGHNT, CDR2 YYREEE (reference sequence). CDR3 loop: CASSLALGGTDTQYF. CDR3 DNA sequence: TGTGCCAGCAGCTTGGCACTAGGCGGGACAGATACGCAGTATTTT.

CDR3: CASSPLAGGTYEQYF. Here the CDR3 DNA reads TGTGCCAGTAGTCCCCTAGCGGGAGGTACCTACGAGCAGTACTTC. The J gene is TRBJ2-7, the V gene TRBV19, with 11 bases matching TRBD2. V lost 5 bases and J lost 2; bases outside the gene matches: 5. Germline lookup yields CDR1 LNHDA and CDR2 SQIVND (reference sequence). The CDR3 sequence is 15 residues long.

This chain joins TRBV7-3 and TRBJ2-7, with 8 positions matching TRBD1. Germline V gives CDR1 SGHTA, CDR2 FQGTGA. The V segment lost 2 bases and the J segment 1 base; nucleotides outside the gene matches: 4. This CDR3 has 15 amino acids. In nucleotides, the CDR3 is TGTGCCAGCAGCTTAGGGACAGGAAAATCCTACGAGCAGTACTTC. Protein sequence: CASSLGTGKSYEQYF.

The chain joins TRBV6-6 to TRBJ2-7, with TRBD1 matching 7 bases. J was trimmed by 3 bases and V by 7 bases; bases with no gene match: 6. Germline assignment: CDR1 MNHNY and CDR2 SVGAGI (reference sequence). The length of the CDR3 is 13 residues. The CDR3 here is CASTPQGDYEQYF. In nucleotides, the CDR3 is TGTGCCAGCACCCCCCAGGGGGACTACGAGCAGTACTTC.

CDR3 DNA sequence: TGCGCCAGCAGCCAAGATACGCCGGGACTAGCGGGAGTCTACGAGCAGTACTTC. Its translation: CASSQDTPGLAGVYEQYF. V and J are TRBV4-3 and TRBJ2-7, with 14 bases fitting TRBD2. V shed 0 bases and J 3 bases; nucleotides not matched to a gene: 7. The CDR3 runs to 18 residues. Germline CDR1 and CDR2: LGHNA and YSLEER.

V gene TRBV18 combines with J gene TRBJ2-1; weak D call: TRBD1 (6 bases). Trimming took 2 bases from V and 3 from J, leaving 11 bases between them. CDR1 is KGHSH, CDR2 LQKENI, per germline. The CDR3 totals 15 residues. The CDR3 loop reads CASSPARTVYNEQFF. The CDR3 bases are TGTGCCAGCTCACCAGCCCGGACAGTCTACAATGAGCAGTTCTTC.

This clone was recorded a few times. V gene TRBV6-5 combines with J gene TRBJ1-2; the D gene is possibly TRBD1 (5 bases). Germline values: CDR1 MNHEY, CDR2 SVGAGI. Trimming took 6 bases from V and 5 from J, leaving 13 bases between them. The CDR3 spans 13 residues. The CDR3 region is CASSLDRRYGYTF. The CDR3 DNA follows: TGTGCCAGCAGCCTAGACAGAAGATATGGCTACACCTTC.

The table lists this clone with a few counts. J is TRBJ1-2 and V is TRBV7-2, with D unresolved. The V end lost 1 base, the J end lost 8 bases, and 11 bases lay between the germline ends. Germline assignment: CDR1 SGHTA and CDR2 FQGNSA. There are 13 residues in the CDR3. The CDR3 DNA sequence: TGTGCCAGCAGCTTAGAACAGACAATCGGCTACACCTTC. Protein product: CASSLEQTIGYTF.

CDR3 region: CASSPWDWEGELFF. CDR3 nucleotide sequence: TGTGCCAGCAGCCCTTGGGACTGGGAAGGCGAGCTGTTTTTT. The genes are TRBV7-2 and TRBJ2-2, with D perhaps TRBD2 (6 bases). The CDR3 has 14 residues. Germline V gene data show CDR1 as SGHTA and CDR2 as FQGNSA. V was trimmed by 5 bases and J by 11 bases, leaving 18 bases between them.

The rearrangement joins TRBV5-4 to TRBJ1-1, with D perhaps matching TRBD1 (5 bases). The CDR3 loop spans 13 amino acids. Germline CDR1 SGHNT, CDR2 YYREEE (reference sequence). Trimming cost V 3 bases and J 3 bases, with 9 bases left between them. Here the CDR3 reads CASSWGGYTEAFF. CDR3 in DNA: TGTGCCAGCAGCTGGGGGGGATACACTGAAGCTTTCTTT.

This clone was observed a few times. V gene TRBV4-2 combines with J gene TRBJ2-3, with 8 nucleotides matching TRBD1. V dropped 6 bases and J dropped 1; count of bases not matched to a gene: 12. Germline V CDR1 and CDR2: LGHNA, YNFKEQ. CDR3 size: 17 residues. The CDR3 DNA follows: TGTGCCAGCAGACGACAGGGGCGGGATTCGGGCACAGATACGCAGTATTTT. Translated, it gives CASRRQGRDSGTDTQYF.

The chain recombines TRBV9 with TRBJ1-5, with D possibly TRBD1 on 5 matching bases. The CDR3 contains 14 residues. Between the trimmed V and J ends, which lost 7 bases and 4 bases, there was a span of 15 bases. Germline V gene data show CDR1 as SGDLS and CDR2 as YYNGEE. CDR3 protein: CASGPGGGNQPQHF. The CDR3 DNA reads TGTGCCAGCGGCCCGGGGGGTGGAAATCAGCCCCAGCATTTT.

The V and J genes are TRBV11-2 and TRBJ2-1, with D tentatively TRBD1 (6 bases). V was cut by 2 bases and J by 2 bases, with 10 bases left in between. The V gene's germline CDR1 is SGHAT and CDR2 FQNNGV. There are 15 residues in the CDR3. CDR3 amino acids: CASSLFRGPYNEQFF. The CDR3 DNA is TGTGCCAGCAGCTTATTCAGGGGCCCCTACAATGAGCAGTTCTTC.

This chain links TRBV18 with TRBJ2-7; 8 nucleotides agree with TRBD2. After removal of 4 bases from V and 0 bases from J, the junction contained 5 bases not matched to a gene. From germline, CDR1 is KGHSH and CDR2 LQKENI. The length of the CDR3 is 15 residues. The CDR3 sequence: CASSHPGGVSYEQYF. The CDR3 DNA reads TGTGCCAGCTCACACCCGGGGGGGGTCTCCTACGAGCAGTACTTC.

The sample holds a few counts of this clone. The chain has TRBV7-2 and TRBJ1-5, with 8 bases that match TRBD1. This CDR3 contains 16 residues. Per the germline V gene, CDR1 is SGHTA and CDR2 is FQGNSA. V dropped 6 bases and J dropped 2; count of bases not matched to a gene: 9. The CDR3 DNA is TGTGCCAGCAGTTTCCAGGGGGCTCTGGGCAATCAGCCCCAGCATTTT. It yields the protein CASSFQGALGNQPQHF. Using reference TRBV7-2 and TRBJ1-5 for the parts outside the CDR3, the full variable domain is GAGVSQSPSNKVTEKGKDVELRCDPISGHTALYWYRQSLGQGLEFLIYFQGNSAPDKSGLPSDRFSAERTGGSVSTLTIQRTQQEDSAVYLCASSFQGALGNQPQHFGDGTRLSIL.

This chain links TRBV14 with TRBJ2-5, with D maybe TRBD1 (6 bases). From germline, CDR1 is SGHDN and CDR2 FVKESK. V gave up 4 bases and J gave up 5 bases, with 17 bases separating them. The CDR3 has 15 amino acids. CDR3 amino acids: CASSLRTARGETQYF. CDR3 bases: TGTGCCAGCAGCCTACGGACAGCCCGAGGGGAGACCCAGTACTTC. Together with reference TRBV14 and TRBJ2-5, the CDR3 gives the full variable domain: EAGVTQFPSHSVIEKGQTVTLRCDPISGHDNLYWYRRVMGKEIKFLLHFVKESKQDESGMPNNRFLAERTGGTYSTLKVQPAELEDSGVYFCASSLRTARGETQYFGPGTRLLVL.

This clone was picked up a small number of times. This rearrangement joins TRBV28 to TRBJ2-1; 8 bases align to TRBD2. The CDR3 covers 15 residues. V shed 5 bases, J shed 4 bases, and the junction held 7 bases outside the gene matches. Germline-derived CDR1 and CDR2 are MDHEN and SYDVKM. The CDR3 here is CASSRSGSKYNEQFF. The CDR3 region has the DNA TGTGCCAGCAGTCGAAGCGGGAGTAAGTACAATGAGCAGTTCTTC. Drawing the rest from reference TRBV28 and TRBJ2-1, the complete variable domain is DVKVTQSSRYLVKRTGEKVFLECVQDMDHENMFWYRQDPGLGLRLIYFSYDVKMKEKGDIPEGYSVSREKKERFSLILESASTNQTSMYLCASSRSGSKYNEQFFGPGTRLTVL.

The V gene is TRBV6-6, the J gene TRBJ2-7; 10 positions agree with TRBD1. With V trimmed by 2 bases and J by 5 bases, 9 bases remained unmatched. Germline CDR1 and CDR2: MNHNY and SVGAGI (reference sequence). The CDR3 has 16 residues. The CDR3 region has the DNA TGTGCCAGCAGTTACGGGACAGGGGCCCGCGGTGACGAGCAGTACTTC. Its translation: CASSYGTGARGDEQYF.

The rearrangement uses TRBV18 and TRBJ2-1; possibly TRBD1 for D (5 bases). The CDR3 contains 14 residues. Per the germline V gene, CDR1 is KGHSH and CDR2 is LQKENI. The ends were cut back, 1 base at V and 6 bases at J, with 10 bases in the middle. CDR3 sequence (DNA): TGTGCCAGCTCACCACAAGTAGGGGCCAATGAGCAGTTCTTC. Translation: CASSPQVGANEQFF.

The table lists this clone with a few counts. The CDR3 bases are TGTGCCAGCAGCCAAGACAGGGTCTCCTACAATGAGCAGTTCTTC. Protein product: CASSQDRVSYNEQFF. V gene TRBV4-2 combines with J gene TRBJ2-1, with D maybe TRBD1 (5 bases). The V gene lost 0 bases and the J gene lost 0 bases, with 6 bases spanning the gap. Per the germline V gene, CDR1 is LGHNA and CDR2 is YNFKEQ. The CDR3 has 15 residues.

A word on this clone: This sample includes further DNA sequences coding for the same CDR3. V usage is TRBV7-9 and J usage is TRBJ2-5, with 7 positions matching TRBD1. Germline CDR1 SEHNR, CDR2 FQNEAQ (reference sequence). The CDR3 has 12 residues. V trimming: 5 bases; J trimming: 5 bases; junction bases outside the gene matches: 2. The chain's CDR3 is CASSPRGETQYF. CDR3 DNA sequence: TGTGCCAGCAGCCCCAGGGGGGAGACCCAGTACTTC.